The 22 T cell receptor beta chains presented below share a single source sample, sequenced in a study of blood T cells in healthy people across ages (dated by TCRdb to between 2014 and 2016). Receptors were amplified or captured by 5' RACE. Sequenced on an Illumina HiSeq 2500. A second PCR of about 6 to 12 cycles was run with a J-beta primer mix and a sample-barcoded 5' primer. The raw public data were reprocessed by TCRdb itself: fastp quality trimming at Q25, MiXCR clonotype calling, in-frame beta chains only. Rows are unified per CDR3 protein, each entry keeping the most common DNA and genes. In all, the sample holds about 780,000 distinct CDR3 sequences, and 35% to 50% of those were seen once. The biggest ten clones account for 15% to 20% of the sample. Sequences were obtained from blood. The origin of the receptors is a man aged 80 or over in good health.

In its sample, this clonotype was seen a few times. This chain links TRBV7-2 with TRBJ2-3, with D possibly being TRBD1 (5 bases). CDR1 is SGHTA, CDR2 FQGNSA, per germline. The CDR3 has 14 amino acids. V was clipped by 1 base and J by 4 bases, with 9 bases between them. Here the CDR3 reads CASSLGQGSDTQYF. Written as DNA, the CDR3 is TGTGCCAGCAGCTTAGGCCAGGGCTCAGATACGCAGTATTTT.

The CDR3 sequence: CATHTDTQYF. CDR3 DNA: TGTGCCACTCACACAGATACGCAGTATTTT. The V and J genes are TRBV12-3 or TRBV12-4 and TRBJ2-3; D is ambiguous. The CDR3 extends over 10 amino acids. V dropped 10 bases and J dropped 2 bases, with 4 bases sitting between them.

The sample holds a few counts of this clonotype. The chain employs TRBV11-2 and TRBJ2-1, with 9 bases lining up with TRBD1. V trimming: 5 bases; J trimming: 3 bases; junction bases outside the gene matches: 5. Germline V gene sequence: CDR1 SGHAT, CDR2 FQNNGV. The CDR3 length is 15 residues. CDR3 sequence: CASSPGTGIYNEQFF. CDR3 coding DNA: TGTGCCAGCAGCCCCGGGACAGGGATCTACAATGAGCAGTTCTTC.

With respect to this clonotype: A much larger clonotype is one base distant, so this may be a read error. The chain combines TRBV5-5 with TRBJ2-7; D gene ambiguous. The V gene lost 0 bases and the J gene lost 7 bases, with 14 bases spanning the gap. CDR3 size: 14 residues. The germline CDR1 and CDR2 sequences are SGHKS and YYEKEE (reference sequence). CDR3 sequence reads: CASSLGPVNEEQYF. The CDR3 DNA is TGTGCCAGCAGCTTGGGACCAGTTAACGAGGAGCAGTACTTC.

The rearrangement uses TRBV14 and TRBJ2-1, with D possibly being TRBD1 (6 bases). The germline V gene has CDR1 SGHDN and CDR2 FVKESK. Trimming pared 2 bases from V and 6 bases from J, leaving 14 bases between. CDR3 length: 15 residues. CDR3 nucleotide sequence: TGTGCCAGCAGCCAAAACCAGGGGATCCCCAATGAGCAGTTCTTC. It yields the protein CASSQNQGIPNEQFF.

The chain carries TRBV5-6 and TRBJ1-1, with 8 bases lining up with TRBD1. This CDR3 region has 15 residues. Germline V CDR1 and CDR2: SGHDT, YYEEEE. The trim removed 2 bases at V and 1 base at J, leaving 4 bases unmatched. CDR3 sequence (DNA): TGTGCCAGCAGCTTCTCAGGGGGCTGGAACACTGAAGCTTTCTTT. This codes for CASSFSGGWNTEAFF. The full variable domain, its missing parts supplied by reference TRBV5-6 and TRBJ1-1, is DAGVTQSPTHLIKTRGQQVTLRCSPKSGHDTVSWYQQALGQGPQFIFQYYEEEERQRGNFPDRFSGHQFPNYSSELNVNALLLGDSALYLCASSFSGGWNTEAFFGQGTRLTVV.

For this clonotype: Sequence at one end of the junction differs from germline and may be a read error. The CDR3: CASSLTAWPREILFF. CDR3 coding DNA: TGTGCCAGCAGCCTAACAGCTTGGCCAAGGGAAATACTGTTTTTT. J is TRBJ1-4 and V is TRBV7-2; D unclear. The germline CDR1 and CDR2 sequences are SGHTA and FQGNSA. CDR3 size: 15 residues.

The chain links TRBV11-3 to TRBJ2-3; TRBD1 matches 10 bases. Per the germline V gene, CDR1 is SGHNT and CDR2 is YENEEA. CDR3 length: 15 amino acids. With 5 bases clipped from V and 6 bases from J, the junction kept 8 bases outside the gene matches. In DNA, the CDR3 is TGTGCCAGCAGCCAACCGGGACAGGGGAAGGATACGCAGTATTTT. This gives the protein CASSQPGQGKDTQYF.

This sequence joins TRBV20-1 and TRBJ2-4; D possibly corresponds to TRBD2 (6 bases). The germline CDR1 and CDR2 sequences are DFQATT and SNEGSKA (reference sequence). The CDR3 is 17 residues long. V was clipped by 1 base and J by 0 bases, with 16 bases between them. Here the CDR3 reads CSARVETRDLAKNIQYF. CDR3 DNA sequence: TGCAGTGCTAGAGTTGAGACCAGGGACTTAGCCAAAAACATTCAGTACTTC.

This clonotype was found a few times. The V call is TRBV2, the J call TRBJ2-1, with 8 positions matching TRBD2. Germline CDR1 and CDR2: SNHLY and FYNNEI. V gave up 6 bases and J gave up 7 bases; unmatched junction bases: 20. The CDR3 has 18 residues. The CDR3, as DNA: TGTGCCAGCAGCAAAACCGGCGTCGGGGGGGGGAGGAGTAATGAGCAGTTCTTC. It yields the protein CASSKTGVGGGRSNEQFF.

This clonotype was counted only a few times. The chain joins TRBV29-1 to TRBJ1-5, with 11 bases that match TRBD1. Germline V CDR1 and CDR2: SQVTM, ANQGSEA. V was pared by 4 bases and J by 4 bases, with 6 bases of the junction left unmatched. The CDR3 is 15 amino acids. In DNA, the CDR3 is TGCAGCGTTGTAACCGGGACAGGGGGTAATCAGCCCCAGCATTTT. Protein: CSVVTGTGGNQPQHF.

The chain recombines TRBV18 with TRBJ2-1; D is unresolved. Trimming stripped 5 bases from V and 3 bases from J, with 14 bases between. CDR1 and CDR2 (germline): KGHSH, LQKENI. The CDR3 totals 15 residues. CDR3 DNA: TGTGCCAGCTCATCGCCTCTACCACTCTACAATGAGCAGTTCTTC. The encoded protein is CASSSPLPLYNEQFF.

This clonotype was picked up one time. The chain couples TRBV12-3 or TRBV12-4 to TRBJ2-1, with D maybe TRBD2 (5 bases). This CDR3 is 14 amino acids long. Between the trimmed V and J ends, which lost 6 bases and 4 bases, there was a span of 13 bases. CDR3 sequence reads: CASRAQSGYNEQFF. CDR3 DNA sequence: TGTGCCAGCAGGGCCCAGAGCGGATACAATGAGCAGTTCTTC.

The V gene is TRBV7-3, the J gene TRBJ2-1; a possible D gene is TRBD2 (5 bases). CDR1 SGHTA and CDR2 FQGTGA come from the germline V gene. Trimming cost V 3 bases and J 2 bases, with 11 bases left between them. The CDR3 sequence is 15 residues long. Written as DNA, the CDR3 is TGTGCCAGCAGCTTCGTGGGAGAGCCCTACAATGAGCAGTTCTTC. Translation gives CASSFVGEPYNEQFF.

The gene calls are TRBV12-3 or TRBV12-4 and TRBJ2-3; 7 bases are shared with TRBD1. CDR3 size: 14 residues. V lost 3 bases to trimming and J lost 4 bases; unmatched junction nucleotides: 4. Here the CDR3 reads CASSFAGGADTQYF. Here the CDR3 DNA reads TGTGCCAGCAGTTTCGCAGGGGGAGCAGATACGCAGTATTTT.

Note on this clonotype: A much larger clonotype is one base distant, so this may be a read error. Here the CDR3 DNA reads TGCGCCAGCAGCCCCAGACCTGGTGGAGGGGACAATGAGCAGTACTTC. Protein: CASSPRPGGGDNEQYF. The rearrangement joins TRBV5-1 to TRBJ2-7; the D call may be TRBD1 or TRBD2 (6 bases each). This CDR3 is built from 16 residues. V lost 4 bases and J 7 bases, leaving 24 bases between the germline ends. Germline lookup yields CDR1 SGHRS and CDR2 YFSETQ.

This sequence joins TRBV6-6 and TRBJ2-5, with D perhaps matching TRBD2 (6 bases). V shed 4 bases and J shed 10 bases, with 16 bases lying between them. This CDR3 contains 13 residues. CDR1 and CDR2 from the germline V gene are MNHNY and SVGAGI (reference sequence). This CDR3 reads CASSSGPNGGQYF. CDR3 nucleotide sequence: TGTGCCAGCAGTTCCGGACCCAACGGGGGCCAGTACTTC.

V usage is TRBV3-1 and J usage is TRBJ1-5, with D unresolved. Trimming took 0 bases from V and 6 from J, leaving 15 bases between them. This CDR3 has 16 residues. Germline-derived CDR1 and CDR2 are LGHDT and YNNKEL (reference sequence). In DNA, the CDR3 is TGTGCCAGCAGCCAAGATCTAGCCCCGACCGGTCAGCCCCAGCATTTT. Translated, it gives CASSQDLAPTGQPQHF.

V gene TRBV5-1 combines with J gene TRBJ1-1, with D unresolved. The CDR3 spans 15 residues. The germline V and J ends were trimmed by 4 bases and 3 bases, with 16 bases remaining between them. CDR1 is SGHRS and CDR2 is YFSETQ in the germline V gene. This CDR3 reads CASSISGPGDTEAFF. In DNA form, the CDR3 reads TGCGCCAGCAGCATCTCGGGCCCCGGGGACACTGAAGCTTTCTTT.

The chain combines TRBV20-1 with TRBJ2-2; possible D gene TRBD1, 7 bases. Germline lookup yields CDR1 DFQATT and CDR2 SNEGSKA (reference sequence). Trimming took off 5 bases at V and 7 bases at J, with 20 bases between the two ends. The CDR3 is 15 residues long. The CDR3 bases are TGCAGTGCTGTGGATCCGAGACAGGGAGGCGGGGAGCTGTTTTTT. Protein product: CSAVDPRQGGGELFF.

This clonotype was counted at least ten times. V and J are TRBV7-2 and TRBJ2-7, with TRBD2 matching 11 bases. CDR3 length equals 19 residues. Germline V CDR1 and CDR2: SGHTA, FQGNSA. Germline trimming cut 1 base from V and 0 bases from J; bases unmatched to any gene: 11. The CDR3 reads CASSLVGGLAGVFSYEQYF. The CDR3 DNA sequence: TGTGCCAGCAGCTTAGTGGGAGGACTAGCGGGCGTATTCTCCTACGAGCAGTACTTC. The full variable domain, with the rest looked up from reference TRBV7-2 and TRBJ2-7, is GAGVSQSPSNKVTEKGKDVELRCDPISGHTALYWYRQSLGQGLEFLIYFQGNSAPDKSGLPSDRFSAERTGGSVSTLTIQRTQQEDSAVYLCASSLVGGLAGVFSYEQYFGPGTRLTVT.

This clonotype was seen more than once but under ten times. V is TRBV7-2 and J is TRBJ2-5; TRBD1 agrees at 7 bases. CDR1 is SGHTA, CDR2 FQGNSA, per germline. The V segment lost 6 bases and the J segment 5 bases; nucleotides outside the gene matches: 9. The CDR3 is 14 amino acids. The CDR3 spells CASRRQGQSETQYF. CDR3 coding DNA: TGTGCCAGCAGACGACAGGGTCAGAGTGAGACCCAGTACTTC.